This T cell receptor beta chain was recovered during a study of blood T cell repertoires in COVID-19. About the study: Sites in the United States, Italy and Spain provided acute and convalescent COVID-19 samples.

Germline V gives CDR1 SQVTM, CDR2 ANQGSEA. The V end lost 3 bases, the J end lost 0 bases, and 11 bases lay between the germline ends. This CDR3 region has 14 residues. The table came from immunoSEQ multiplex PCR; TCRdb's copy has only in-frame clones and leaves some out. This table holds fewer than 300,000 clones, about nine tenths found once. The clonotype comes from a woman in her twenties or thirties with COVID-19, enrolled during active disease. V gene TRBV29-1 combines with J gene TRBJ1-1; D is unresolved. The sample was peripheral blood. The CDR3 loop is CSVEVGYLNTEAFF. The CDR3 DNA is TGCAGCGTTGAGGTGGGCTACCTGAACACTGAAGCTTTCTTT.